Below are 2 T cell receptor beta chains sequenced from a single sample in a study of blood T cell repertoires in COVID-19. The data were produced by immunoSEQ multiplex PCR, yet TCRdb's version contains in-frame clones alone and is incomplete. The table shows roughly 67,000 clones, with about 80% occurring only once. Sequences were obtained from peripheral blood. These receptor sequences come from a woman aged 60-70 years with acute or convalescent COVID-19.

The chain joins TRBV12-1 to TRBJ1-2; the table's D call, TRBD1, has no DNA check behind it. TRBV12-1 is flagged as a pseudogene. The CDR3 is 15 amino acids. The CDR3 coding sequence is TGTGCCAGCAGCTCGCGACAGAACAACAACTATGGCTACACCTTC. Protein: CASSSRQNNNYGYTF.

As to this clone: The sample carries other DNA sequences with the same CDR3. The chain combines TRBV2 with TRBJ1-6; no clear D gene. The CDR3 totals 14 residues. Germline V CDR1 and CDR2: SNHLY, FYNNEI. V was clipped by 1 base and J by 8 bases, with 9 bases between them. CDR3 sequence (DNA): TGTGCCAGCAGTGAAGGGAGAGTTCATTCACCCCTCCACTTT. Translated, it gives CASSEGRVHSPLHF.